At least ten counts were recorded for the clone carrying this T cell receptor (beta chain). The source of the sample is a study of molecular identifiers for immune sequencing clone quantification. Naive CD8 library inputs spanned roughly 17,000 to 1,100,000 sorted cells and 10%, 30% or 50% RNA. The authors sorted naive CD8 T cells as CD8+CD4-CCR7+CD45RA+. TCRdb processed the PCR reads anew with MiXCR; each CDR3 protein has one entry. Among about 300,000 distinct CDR3 sequences listed, about a fifth were seen once. The sequencing input was naive CD8+ T cells from blood, with Jurkat cell RNA spiked in. Subset defined: FACS-sorted CD8+CD4-CCR7+CD45RA+ naive T cells. The clonotype was recovered from a human donor in good health. Some libraries in this study had Jurkat cell RNA spiked in.

The CDR3 DNA reads as TGCGCCAGCAGCCAAGCCCGACATTACGAGCAGTACTTC. It translates to CASSQARHYEQYF. The genes are TRBV4-1 and TRBJ2-7; D is uncertain. The germline V gene encodes CDR1 MGHRA and CDR2 YSYEKL. CDR3 length equals 13 residues. Between the trimmed V and J ends, which lost 1 base and 4 bases, there was a span of 8 bases.